The TCR beta chain described here comes from a study of blood T cell repertoires in COVID-19. Study in general: From the United States, Italy and Spain came samples of acute and convalescent COVID-19. PBMCs, B-cell-depleted T cells, or T cells provided the cDNA or gDNA that made up the material.

Authors' data handling: Reference gene primer amplification in the assay estimated nucleated cell counts. Sequencing was performed with immunoSEQ multiplex PCR; in TCRdb, only in-frame clones are kept and a portion is missing. For V, J and clone size, that table is used; D and trimming come from the DNA. The sample lists approximately 210,000 clones, less than 95% occurring once. This CDR3 region has 14 residues. Trimming took 0 bases from V and 7 from J, leaving 12 bases between them. Germline-derived CDR1 and CDR2 are SGHAT and FQNNGV. Patients of the Seattle cohort, enrolled during active infection, were followed longitudinally.

Sequenced material: peripheral blood. The chain carries TRBV11-2 and TRBJ1-1; D might be TRBD1 (5 bases). The sequence was obtained from a man aged 25-45 years with COVID-19, enrolled during active disease. The CDR3 nucleotides are TGTGCCAGCAGCTTAGACAGGGCCAATATTGAAGCTTTCTTT. This encodes CASSLDRANIEAFF.